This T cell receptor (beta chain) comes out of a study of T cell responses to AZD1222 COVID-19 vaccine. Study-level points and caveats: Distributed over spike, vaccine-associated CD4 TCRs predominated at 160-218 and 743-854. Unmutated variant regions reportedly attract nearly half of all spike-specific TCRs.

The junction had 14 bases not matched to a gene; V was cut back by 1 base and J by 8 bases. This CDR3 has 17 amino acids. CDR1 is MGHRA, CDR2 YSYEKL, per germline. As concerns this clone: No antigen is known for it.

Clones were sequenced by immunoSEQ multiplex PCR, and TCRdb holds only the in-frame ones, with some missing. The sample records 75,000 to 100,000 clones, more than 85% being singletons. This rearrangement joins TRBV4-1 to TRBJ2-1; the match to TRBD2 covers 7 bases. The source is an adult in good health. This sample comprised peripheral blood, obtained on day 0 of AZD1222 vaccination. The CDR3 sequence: CASSQGRRTSIFDEQFF. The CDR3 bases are TGCGCCAGCAGCCAAGGACGGCGGACTAGTATCTTCGATGAGCAGTTCTTC.